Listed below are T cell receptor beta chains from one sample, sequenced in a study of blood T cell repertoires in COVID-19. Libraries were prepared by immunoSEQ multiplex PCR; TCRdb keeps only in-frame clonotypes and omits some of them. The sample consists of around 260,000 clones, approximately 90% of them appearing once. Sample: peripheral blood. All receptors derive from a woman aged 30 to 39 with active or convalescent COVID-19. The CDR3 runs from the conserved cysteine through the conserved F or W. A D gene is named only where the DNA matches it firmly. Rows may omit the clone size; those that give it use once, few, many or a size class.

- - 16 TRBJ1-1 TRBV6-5 CASSYSEGRGNTEAFF TGTGCCAGCAGTTACTCGGAGGGGCGGGGGAACACTGAAGCTTTCTTT
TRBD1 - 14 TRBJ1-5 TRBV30 CAWSRDRGYQPQHF TGTGCCTGGAGCCGGGACAGGGGTTATCAGCCCCAGCATTTT
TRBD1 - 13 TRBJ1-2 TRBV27 CASSYRGGYGYTF TGTGCCAGCAGCTACAGGGGCGGCTATGGCTACACCTTC
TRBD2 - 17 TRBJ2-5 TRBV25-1 CASSEWAQRGVGETQYF TGTGCCAGCAGTGAATGGGCCCAGCGGGGGGTAGGAGAGACCCAGTACTTC
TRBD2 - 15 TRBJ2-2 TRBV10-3 CAIRPSGGNTGELFF TGTGCCATCAGGCCTAGCGGAGGGAACACCGGGGAGCTGTTTTTT
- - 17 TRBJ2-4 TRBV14 CASSQGGAGLAKNIQYF TGTGCCAGCAGCCAAGGTGGGGCAGGTTTAGCCAAAAACATTCAGTACTTC
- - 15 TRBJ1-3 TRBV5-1 CASSFEGVSGNTIYF TGCGCCAGCAGTTTTGAGGGAGTTTCTGGAAACACCATATATTTT
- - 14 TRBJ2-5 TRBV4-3 CASSQAGLPGTQYF TGCGCCAGCAGCCAAGCCGGACTGCCTGGGACCCAGTACTTC
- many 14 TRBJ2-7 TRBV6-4 CASSDSGTTYEQYF TGTGCCAGCAGTGACTCCGGGACAACCTACGAGCAGTACTTC
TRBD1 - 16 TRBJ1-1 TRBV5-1 CASSDPGQGMNTEAFF TGCGCCAGCAGCGACCCGGGACAGGGAATGAACACTGAAGCTTTCTTT
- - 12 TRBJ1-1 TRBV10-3 CATAAGAAEAFF TGTGCCACGGCCGCGGGGGCCGCTGAAGCTTTCTTT
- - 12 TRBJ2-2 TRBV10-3 CATLPNTGELFF TGTGCCACCCTACCGAACACCGGGGAGCTGTTTTTT
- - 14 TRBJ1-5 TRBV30 CAWSVTDSNQPQHF TGTGCCTGGAGTGTTACAGATAGCAATCAGCCCCAGCATTTT
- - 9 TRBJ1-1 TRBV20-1 CSSGTEAFF TGCAGTTCGGGGACTGAAGCTTTCTTT
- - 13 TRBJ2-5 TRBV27 CATQRTAKETQYF TGTGCCACCCAAAGGACAGCTAAAGAGACCCAGTACTTC
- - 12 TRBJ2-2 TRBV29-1 CSLQSGTGELFF TGCAGTTTGCAGTCGGGAACCGGGGAGCTGTTTTTT
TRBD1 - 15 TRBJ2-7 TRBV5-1 CASSPWGTGRAEQYF TGCGCCAGCAGCCCCTGGGGGACAGGGAGGGCTGAGCAGTACTTC
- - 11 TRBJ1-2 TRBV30 CAWRQESGYTF TGTGCCTGGAGACAGGAATCTGGCTACACCTTC
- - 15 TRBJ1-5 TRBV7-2 CASSLRGNSNQPQHF TGTGCCAGCAGCTTACGGGGTAATAGCAATCAGCCCCAGCATTTT
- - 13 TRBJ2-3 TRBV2 CASNRGSTDTQYF TGTGCCAGCAATCGGGGGAGCACAGATACGCAGTATTTT
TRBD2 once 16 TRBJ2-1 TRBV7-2 CASGGRTSTTYNEQFF TGTGCCAGCGGGGGCCGGACTAGCACCACCTACAATGAGCAGTTCTTC
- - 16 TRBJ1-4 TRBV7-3 CASSLTGRTTNEKLFF TGTGCCAGCAGCTTAACGGGGAGGACAACTAATGAAAAACTGTTTTTT
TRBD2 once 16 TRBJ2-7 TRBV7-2 CASSLVGGTRAYEQYF TGTGCCAGCAGCTTAGTAGGTGGGACTAGGGCCTACGAGCAGTACTTC
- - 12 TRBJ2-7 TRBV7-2 CASSSWGVGQYF TGTGCCAGCAGCTCCTGGGGGGTGGGGCAGTACTTC
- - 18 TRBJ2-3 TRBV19 CASSMYRGQGGNTDTQYF TGTGCCAGTAGTATGTATAGGGGGCAGGGGGGAAACACAGATACGCAGTATTTT
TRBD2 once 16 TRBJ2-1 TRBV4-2 CASSQGVAGEYNEQFF TGTGCCAGCAGCCAAGGGGTAGCGGGGGAGTACAATGAGCAGTTCTTC
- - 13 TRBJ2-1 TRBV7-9 CASSFSVYNEQFF TGTGCCAGCAGCTTTAGTGTGTACAATGAGCAGTTCTTC
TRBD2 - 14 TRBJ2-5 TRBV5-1 CASSLGRGEETQYF TGCGCCAGCAGCTTAGGGCGGGGGGAAGAGACCCAGTACTTC
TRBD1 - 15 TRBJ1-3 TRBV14 CASSLQTGTGNTIYF TGTGCCAGCAGCCTGCAGACAGGGACCGGAAACACCATATATTTT
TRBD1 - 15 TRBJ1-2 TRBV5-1 CASSPTTGAGGGYTF TGCGCCAGCAGCCCCACGACAGGGGCCGGAGGGGGCTACACCTTC
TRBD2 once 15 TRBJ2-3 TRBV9 CASSGRGAGPDTQYF TGTGCCAGCAGCGGGCGGGGGGCCGGTCCAGATACGCAGTATTTT
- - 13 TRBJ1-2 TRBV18 CASSPDKNYGYTF TGTGCCAGCTCACCAGACAAGAACTATGGCTACACCTTC
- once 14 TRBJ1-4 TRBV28 CASTPYMPNERLFF TGTGCCAGCACCCCCTATATGCCTAATGAAAGACTGTTTTTT
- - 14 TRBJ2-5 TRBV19 CASSKPGDLKTQYF TGTGCCAGTAGTAAACCGGGGGATCTGAAGACCCAGTACTTC
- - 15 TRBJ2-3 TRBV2 CASSETGRVKDTQYF TGTGCCAGCAGTGAAACGGGCAGGGTGAAGGATACGCAGTATTTT
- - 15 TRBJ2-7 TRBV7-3 CASSPTRDTIYEQYF TGTGCCAGCAGCCCCACCCGGGACACGATCTACGAGCAGTACTTC
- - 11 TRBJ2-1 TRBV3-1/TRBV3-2 CASRTSNEQFF TGTGCCAGCAGGACTAGCAATGAGCAGTTCTTC
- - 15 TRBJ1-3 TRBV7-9 CASSNGQTSGNTIYF TGTGCCAGCAGCAACGGACAGACTTCTGGAAACACCATATATTTT
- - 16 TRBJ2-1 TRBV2 CASRAQRGYESNEQFF TGTGCCAGCAGGGCCCAACGGGGTTACGAAAGCAATGAGCAGTTCTTC
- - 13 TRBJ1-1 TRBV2 CASSPGQFAEAFF TGTGCCAGCAGCCCTGGACAATTCGCTGAAGCTTTCTTT
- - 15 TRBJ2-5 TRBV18 CASSPLAAVQETQYF TGTGCCAGCTCACCACTAGCGGCCGTACAAGAGACCCAGTACTTC
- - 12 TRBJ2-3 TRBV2 CASSERGGTQYF TGTGCCAGCAGTGAAAGGGGAGGTACGCAGTATTTT
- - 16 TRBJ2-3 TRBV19 CASSHRGMAQSGTQYF TGTGCCAGTAGCCATCGTGGGATGGCACAGAGCGGTACGCAGTATTTT
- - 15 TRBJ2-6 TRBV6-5 CASSYRGSGANVLTF TGTGCCAGCAGTTACAGGGGCTCTGGGGCCAACGTCCTGACTTTC
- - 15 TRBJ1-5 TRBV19 CASMARGYSNQPQHF TGTGCCAGTATGGCGAGAGGGTATAGCAATCAGCCCCAGCATTTT
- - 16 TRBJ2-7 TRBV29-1 CSVTHHGDISPSEQYF TGCAGCGTTACACACCATGGGGACATTTCCCCATCCGAGCAGTACTTC
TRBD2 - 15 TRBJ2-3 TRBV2 CASRLLAGGTDTQYF TGTGCCAGCAGACTACTAGCGGGGGGGACAGATACGCAGTATTTT
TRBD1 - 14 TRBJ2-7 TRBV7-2 CASSLDRGRFEQYF TGTGCCAGCAGCTTGGACAGGGGGCGTTTCGAGCAGTACTTC